This entry lists 3 T cell receptor beta chains sequenced from one sample in a study of CD8 T cells in Susac syndrome. Reverse transcription of roughly 0.5 to 1 ug RNA was carried out with random hexamers. MiXCR, run by TCRdb on the immunoSEQ multiplex PCR reads, gives a single entry per CDR3 protein. This sample has 180,000 or so distinct CDR3 sequences; around 94% occur once, and the top ten carry around 0.15%. Sequencing was carried out using CD4+ T cells from PBMCs. The origin of the receptors is a human donor in good health.

The chain combines TRBV14 with TRBJ2-7; D is unresolved. Germline CDR1 reads SGHDN; CDR2 reads FVKESK. This CDR3 contains 13 residues. V shed 2 bases and J shed 3 bases, with 8 bases lying between them. The chain's CDR3 is CASSQQVDYEQYF. The DNA of the CDR3 is TGTGCCAGCAGCCAACAGGTGGACTACGAGCAGTACTTC.

The chain employs TRBV14 and TRBJ1-5, with D unresolved. The CDR3 is made up of 13 amino acids. In germline, CDR1 is SGHDN, CDR2 FVKESK. Trimming cost V 1 base and J 12 bases, with 13 bases left between them. This CDR3 reads CASSQVAGKLQHF. CDR3 nucleotides: TGTGCCAGCAGCCAAGTGGCGGGGAAGCTCCAGCATTTT.

The rearrangement joins TRBV11-1 to TRBJ2-7, with a possible D match to TRBD1 (5 bases). This CDR3 region has 13 residues. V shed 3 bases and J shed 6 bases, with 12 bases lying between them. Germline lookup yields CDR1 SGHAT and CDR2 FQDESV (reference sequence). In DNA form, the CDR3 reads TGTGCCAGCAGCTTCGCAGGGTTATTCGAGCAGTACTTC. This encodes CASSFAGLFEQYF.